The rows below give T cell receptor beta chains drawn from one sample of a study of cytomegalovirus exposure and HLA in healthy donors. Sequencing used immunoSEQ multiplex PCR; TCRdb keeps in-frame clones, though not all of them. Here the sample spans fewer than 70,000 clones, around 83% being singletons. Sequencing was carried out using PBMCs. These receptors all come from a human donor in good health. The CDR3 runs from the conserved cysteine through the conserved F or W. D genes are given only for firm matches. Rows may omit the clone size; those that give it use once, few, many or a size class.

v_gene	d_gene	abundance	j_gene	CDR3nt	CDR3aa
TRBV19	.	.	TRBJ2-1	TGTGCCAGTAGTATACGAGGGGGGGCTTACAATGAGCAGTTCTTC	CASSIRGGAYNEQFF
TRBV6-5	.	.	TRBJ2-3	TGTGCCTGCGGGGGCACAGATACGCAGTATTTT	CACGGTDTQYF
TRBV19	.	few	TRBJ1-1	TGTGCCAGTACCCCTTTCGTACAAAACACTGAAGCTTTCTTT	CASTPFVQNTEAFF
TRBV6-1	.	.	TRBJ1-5	TGTGCCAGCAGTGAAGCGGCGTGGGGGCATCAGCCCCAGCATTTT	CASSEAAWGHQPQHF
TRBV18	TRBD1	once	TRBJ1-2	TGTGCCAGCTCACCACGGAGCGCAGGGGGATCGGAGAACTATGGCTACACCTTC	CASSPRSAGGSENYGYTF
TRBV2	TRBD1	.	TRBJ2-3	TGTGCCAGCGGGGGGACAGGGGGAAGTGACACAGATACGCAGTATTTT	CASGGTGGSDTDTQYF
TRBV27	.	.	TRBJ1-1	TGTGCCAGCAGGCGGCCAGGGGAAGGCACTGAAGCTTTCTTT	CASRRPGEGTEAFF
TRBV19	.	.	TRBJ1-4	TGTGCCAGTTCCCCCCCGGGAACTAATGAAAAACTGTTTTTT	CASSPPGTNEKLFF
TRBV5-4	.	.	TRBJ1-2	TGTGCCAGCAGCTTGGTGGGTCGGGGTGGCGATGGCTACACCTTC	CASSLVGRGGDGYTF
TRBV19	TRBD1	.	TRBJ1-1	TGTGCCAGTAGTCAACCGGGACAGTGGAACACTGAAGCTTTCTTT	CASSQPGQWNTEAFF
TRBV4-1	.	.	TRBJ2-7	TGCGCCAGCAGCCAAGTAGGTGGAGCTACCTACGAGCAGTACTTC	CASSQVGGATYEQYF
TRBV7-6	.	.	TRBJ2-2	TGTGCCAGCAGCTTAAGTTTTTACTTTGACACCGGGGAGCTGTTTTTT	CASSLSFYFDTGELFF
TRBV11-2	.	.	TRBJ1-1	TGTGCCAGCAGTAGAGTCCGGGACACTGAAGCTTTCTTT	CASSRVRDTEAFF
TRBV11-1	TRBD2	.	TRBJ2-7	TGTGCCAGCAGCCGCCCCGGGACTAGCGGCTCCTACGAGCAGTACTTC	CASSRPGTSGSYEQYF
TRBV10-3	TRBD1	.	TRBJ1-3	TGTGCCATCAGTGATACAGGGGTGTCAGGAAACACCATATATTTT	CAISDTGVSGNTIYF
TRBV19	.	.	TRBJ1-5	TGTGCCAGTAGTATTTCTTCAGGGATTCTTCAGCCCCAGCATTTT	CASSISSGILQPQHF
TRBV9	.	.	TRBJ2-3	TGTGCCAGCAGCGTAGTCGGGAGAACGATGGATACGCAGTATTTT	CASSVVGRTMDTQYF
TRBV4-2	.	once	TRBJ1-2	TGTGCCAGCAGCCAAGTAAGGCAGGGCCGATTTTATGGCTACACCTTC	CASSQVRQGRFYGYTF
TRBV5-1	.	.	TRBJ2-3	TGCGCCAGCAGGGGCGCCGCAGATACGCAGTATTTT	CASRGAADTQYF
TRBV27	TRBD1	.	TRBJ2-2	TGTGCCAGCAGTTTATTACAGGGGGCTATGAACACCGGGGAGCTGTTTTTT	CASSLLQGAMNTGELFF
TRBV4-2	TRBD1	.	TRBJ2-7	TGTGCCAGCAGCCCGCTGACAGGGGACTACGAGCAGTACTTC	CASSPLTGDYEQYF
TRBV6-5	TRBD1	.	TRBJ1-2	TGTGCCAGCAGTTACGGGGGACAGCCCTATGGCTACACCTTC	CASSYGGQPYGYTF
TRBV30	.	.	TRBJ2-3	TGTGCCTGGACGGGGGTCTCCATGGATACGCAGTATTTT	CAWTGVSMDTQYF
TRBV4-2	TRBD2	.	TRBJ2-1	TGTGCCAGCAGCCAAGATGAGCTTGGGGCTAGCGGGAGCTATGAGCAGTTCTTC	CASSQDELGASGSYEQFF
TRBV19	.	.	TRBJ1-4	TGTGCCAGTACACCCCCGGGGACTAATGAAAAACTGTTTTTT	CASTPPGTNEKLFF
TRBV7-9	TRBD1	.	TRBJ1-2	TGTGCCACCGCCGGGACAGGGTTGGGTGGCTACACCTTC	CATAGTGLGGYTF
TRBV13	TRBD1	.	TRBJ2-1	TGTGCCAGCAGCTTTAAGGGGGCGGTAAATGAGCAGTTCTTC	CASSFKGAVNEQFF
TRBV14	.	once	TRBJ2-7	TGTGCCAGCAGACCCAACCCTGCCGGGGGGCCCTACGAGCAGTACTTC	CASRPNPAGGPYEQYF
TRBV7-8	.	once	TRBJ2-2	TGTGCCAGCAGCTTAGTCCGGACAACGAACACCGGGGAGCTGTTTTTT	CASSLVRTTNTGELFF